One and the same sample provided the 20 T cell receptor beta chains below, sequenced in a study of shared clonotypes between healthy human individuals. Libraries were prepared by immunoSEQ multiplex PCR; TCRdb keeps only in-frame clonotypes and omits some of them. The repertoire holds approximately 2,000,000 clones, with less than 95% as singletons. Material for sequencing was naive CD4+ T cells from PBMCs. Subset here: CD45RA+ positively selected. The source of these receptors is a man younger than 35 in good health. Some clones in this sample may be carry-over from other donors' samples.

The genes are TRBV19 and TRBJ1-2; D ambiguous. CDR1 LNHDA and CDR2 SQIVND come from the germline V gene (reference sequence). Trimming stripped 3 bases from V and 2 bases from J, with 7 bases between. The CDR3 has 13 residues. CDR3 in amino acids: CASSMAQNYGYTF. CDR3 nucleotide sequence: TGTGCCAGTAGTATGGCGCAGAACTATGGCTACACCTTC.

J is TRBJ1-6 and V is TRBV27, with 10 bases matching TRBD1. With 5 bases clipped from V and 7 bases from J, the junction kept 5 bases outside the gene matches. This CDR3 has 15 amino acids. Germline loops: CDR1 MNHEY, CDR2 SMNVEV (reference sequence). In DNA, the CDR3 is TGTGCCAGCAGTGGCCAGGACAGGGGGAATTCACCCCTCCACTTT. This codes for CASSGQDRGNSPLHF.

CDR3 sequence reads: CASSRYVGGIQETQYF. As DNA, the CDR3 is TGTGCCAGCAGCCGTTACGTCGGCGGGATCCAAGAGACCCAGTACTTC. The V call is TRBV28, the J call TRBJ2-5; the D gene is possibly TRBD2 (6 bases). V lost 6 bases to trimming and J lost 1 base, with 18 bases between them. The CDR3 runs 16 residues. The germline CDR1 and CDR2 sequences are MDHEN and SYDVKM.

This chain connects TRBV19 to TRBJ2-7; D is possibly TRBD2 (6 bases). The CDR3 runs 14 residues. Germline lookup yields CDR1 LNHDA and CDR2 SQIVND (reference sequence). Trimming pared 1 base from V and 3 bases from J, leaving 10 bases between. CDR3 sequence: CASSIVVGGYEQYF. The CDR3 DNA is TGTGCCAGTAGTATAGTAGTGGGGGGCTACGAGCAGTACTTC.

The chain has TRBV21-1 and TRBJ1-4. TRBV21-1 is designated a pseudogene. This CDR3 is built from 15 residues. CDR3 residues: CASSRRKGWNEKLFF. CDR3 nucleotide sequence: TGTGCCAGCAGTCGACGAAAGGGTTGGAATGAAAAACTGTTTTTT.

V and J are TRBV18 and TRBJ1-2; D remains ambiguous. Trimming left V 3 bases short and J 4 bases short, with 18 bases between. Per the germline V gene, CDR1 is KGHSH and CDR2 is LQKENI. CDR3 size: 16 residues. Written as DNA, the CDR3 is TGTGCCAGCTCACCCGAGGGCCAAACCCGGGGCTATGGCTACACCTTC. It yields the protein CASSPEGQTRGYGYTF.

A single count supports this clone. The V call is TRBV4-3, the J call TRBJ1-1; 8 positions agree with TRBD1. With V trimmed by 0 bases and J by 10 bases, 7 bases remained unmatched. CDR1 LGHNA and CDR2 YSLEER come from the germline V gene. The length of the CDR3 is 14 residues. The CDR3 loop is CASSQEESGGSAFF. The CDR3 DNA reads TGCGCCAGCAGCCAAGAAGAGTCAGGGGGCTCAGCTTTCTTT.

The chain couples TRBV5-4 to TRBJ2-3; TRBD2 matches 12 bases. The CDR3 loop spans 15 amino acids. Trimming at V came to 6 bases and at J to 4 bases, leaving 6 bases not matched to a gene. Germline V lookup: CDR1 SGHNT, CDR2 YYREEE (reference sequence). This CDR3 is CASTPTSGSSDTQYF. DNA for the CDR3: TGTGCCAGCACCCCGACTAGCGGGAGTTCAGATACGCAGTATTTT. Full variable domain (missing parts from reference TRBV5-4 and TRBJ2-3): ETGVTQSPTHLIKTRGQQVTLRCSSQSGHNTVSWYQQALGQGPQFIFQYYREEENGRGNFPPRFSGLQFPNYSSELNVNALELDDSALYLCASTPTSGSSDTQYFGPGTRLTVL.

CDR3 residues: CASSQLGTGLTGANVLTF. The CDR3 DNA sequence: TGTGCCAGCAGCCAATTAGGAACTGGCCTTACTGGGGCCAACGTCCTGACTTTC. V usage is TRBV4-2 and J usage is TRBJ2-6; D ambiguous. The CDR3 totals 18 residues. Germline V gene data show CDR1 as LGHNA and CDR2 as YNFKEQ. Deletions cut 2 bases from V and 2 bases from J, with 16 bases between.

CDR3 loop: CASSVGLLTNDEQFF. CDR3 DNA: TGTGCCAGCAGCGTAGGGTTACTTACAAACGATGAGCAGTTCTTC. V and J are TRBV9 and TRBJ2-1; D gene ambiguous. CDR1 is SGDLS, CDR2 YYNGEE, per germline. V dropped 0 bases and J dropped 8 bases, with 15 bases sitting between them. The CDR3 has 15 amino acids.

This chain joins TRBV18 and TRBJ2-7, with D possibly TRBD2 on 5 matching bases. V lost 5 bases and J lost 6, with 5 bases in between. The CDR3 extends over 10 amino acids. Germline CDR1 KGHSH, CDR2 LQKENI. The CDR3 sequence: CASSEGEQYF. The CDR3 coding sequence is TGTGCCAGCTCAGAGGGCGAGCAGTACTTC.

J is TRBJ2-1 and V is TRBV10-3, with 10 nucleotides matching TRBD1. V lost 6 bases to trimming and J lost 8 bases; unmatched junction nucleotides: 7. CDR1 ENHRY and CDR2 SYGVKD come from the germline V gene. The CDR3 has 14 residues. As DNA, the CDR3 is TGTGCCATCAGACCGGGACAGGGGCGGGATGAGCAGTTCTTC. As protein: CAIRPGQGRDEQFF.

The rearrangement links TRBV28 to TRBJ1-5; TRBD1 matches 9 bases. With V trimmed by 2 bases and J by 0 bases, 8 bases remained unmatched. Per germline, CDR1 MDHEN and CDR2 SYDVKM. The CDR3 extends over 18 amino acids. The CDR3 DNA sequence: TGTGCCAGCAGTTTAGCCCTATGGGACAGGGATAGCAATCAGCCCCAGCATTTT. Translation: CASSLALWDRDSNQPQHF. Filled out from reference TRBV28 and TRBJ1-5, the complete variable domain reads DVKVTQSSRYLVKRTGEKVFLECVQDMDHENMFWYRQDPGLGLRLIYFSYDVKMKEKGDIPEGYSVSREKKERFSLILESASTNQTSMYLCASSLALWDRDSNQPQHFGDGTRLSIL.

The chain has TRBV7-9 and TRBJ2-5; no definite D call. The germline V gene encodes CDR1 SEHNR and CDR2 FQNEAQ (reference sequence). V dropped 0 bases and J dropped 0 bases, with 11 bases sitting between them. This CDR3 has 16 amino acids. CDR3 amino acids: CASSLALARYQETQYF. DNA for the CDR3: TGTGCCAGCAGCTTAGCGCTGGCGCGGTACCAAGAGACCCAGTACTTC.

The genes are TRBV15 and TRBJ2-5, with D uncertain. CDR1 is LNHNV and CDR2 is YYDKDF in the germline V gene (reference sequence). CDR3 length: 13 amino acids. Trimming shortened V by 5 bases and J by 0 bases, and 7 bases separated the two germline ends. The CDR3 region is CATSRLYQETQYF. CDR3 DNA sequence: TGTGCCACCAGCCGGCTCTACCAAGAGACCCAGTACTTC.

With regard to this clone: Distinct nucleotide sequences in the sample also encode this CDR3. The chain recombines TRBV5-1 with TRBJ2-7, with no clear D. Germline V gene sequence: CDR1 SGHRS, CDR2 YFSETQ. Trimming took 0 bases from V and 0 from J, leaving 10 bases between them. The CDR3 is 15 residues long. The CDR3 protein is CASSLVGASSYEQYF. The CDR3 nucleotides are TGCGCCAGCAGCTTGGTTGGAGCCAGCTCCTACGAGCAGTACTTC.

CDR3 sequence: CASSQSSLAGGLQETQYF. CDR3 sequence (DNA): TGCGCCAGCAGCCAATCCTCGCTAGCGGGAGGGCTCCAAGAGACCCAGTACTTC. The chain recombines TRBV5-1 with TRBJ2-5; 12 bases align to TRBD2. Looked up from germline, CDR1 is SGHRS and CDR2 is YFSETQ. V lost 4 bases and J lost 1; bases outside the gene matches: 11. The CDR3 runs to 18 residues.

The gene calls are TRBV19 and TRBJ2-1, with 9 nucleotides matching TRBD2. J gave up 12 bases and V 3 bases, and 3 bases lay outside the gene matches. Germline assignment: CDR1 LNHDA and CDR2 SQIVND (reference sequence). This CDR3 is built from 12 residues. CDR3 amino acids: CASSISAGGQFF. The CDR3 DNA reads TGTGCCAGTAGTATCTCAGCGGGGGGGCAGTTCTTC. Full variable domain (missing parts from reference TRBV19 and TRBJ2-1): DGGITQSPKYLFRKEGQNVTLSCEQNLNHDAMYWYRQDPGQGLRLIYYSQIVNDFQKGDIAEGYSVSREKKESFPLTVTSAQKNPTAFYLCASSISAGGQFFGPGTRLTVL.

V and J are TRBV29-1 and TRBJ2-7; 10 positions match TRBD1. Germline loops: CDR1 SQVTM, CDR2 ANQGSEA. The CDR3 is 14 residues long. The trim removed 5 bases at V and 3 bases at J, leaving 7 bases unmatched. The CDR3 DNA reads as TGCAGCGTTCAGGACAGGGGGATGGTCTACGAGCAGTACTTC. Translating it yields CSVQDRGMVYEQYF.

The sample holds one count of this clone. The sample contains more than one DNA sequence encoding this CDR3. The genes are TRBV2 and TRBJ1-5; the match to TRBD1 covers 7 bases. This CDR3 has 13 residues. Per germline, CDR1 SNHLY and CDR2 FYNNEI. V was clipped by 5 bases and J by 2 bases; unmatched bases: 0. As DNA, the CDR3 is TGTGCCAGCAGTACAGGGGGCAATCAGCCCCAGCATTTT. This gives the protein CASSTGGNQPQHF.